One sample yielded the 4 T cell receptor beta chains listed below, sequenced in a study of shared clonotypes between healthy human individuals. Using immunoSEQ multiplex PCR, the repertoire was profiled, and TCRdb retains in-frame clones only, with some absent. The table includes millions of clones, 95% detected once. The sequenced sample was naive CD4+ T cells sorted from blood. Subset meaning: CD45RA+ positively selected. Source of these receptors: a man aged 18 to 35 in good health.

This sequence joins TRBV10-2 and TRBJ1-4, with D maybe TRBD1 (6 bases). CDR1 and CDR2 (germline): WSHSY, SAAADI. With 7 bases removed from V and 8 bases from J, the gap between germline ends came to 14 bases. CDR3 length: 13 amino acids. Here the CDR3 DNA reads TGCGCCAGCAAGAAGGGAGGGGGAGAAAAACTGTTTTTT. It translates to CASKKGGGEKLFF.

To note about this clone: The same CDR3 can be traced to other DNA sequences in this sample. The chain carries TRBV6-1 and TRBJ2-2; D is ambiguous. The germline V gene has CDR1 MNHNS and CDR2 SASEGT. V lost 7 bases and J lost 5, with 8 bases in between. This CDR3 is 12 amino acids long. CDR3 DNA sequence: TGTGCCAGCACTTGGGGAACCGGGGAGCTGTTTTTT. It specifies CASTWGTGELFF.

Points on this clone: Different DNA sequences within this sample yield the same CDR3. CDR3 DNA sequence: TGTGCCAGCAGCTTGCCCGGGACAGGGACCTACGAGCAGTACTTC. This translates into CASSLPGTGTYEQYF. The chain carries TRBV5-4 and TRBJ2-7, with TRBD1 matching 9 bases. V lost 1 base, J lost 2 bases, and 4 bases stayed unmatched. From germline, CDR1 is SGHNT and CDR2 YYREEE (reference sequence). This CDR3 is 15 amino acids long.

On this clone itself: Other DNA sequences in the sample encode the same CDR3. This chain uses TRBV7-2 with TRBJ1-1; 10 bases align to TRBD1. V lost 6 bases to trimming and J lost 11 bases; unmatched junction nucleotides: 6. This CDR3 contains 12 residues. From germline, CDR1 is SGHTA and CDR2 FQGNSA. The CDR3 here is CASSYGTGAAFF. The CDR3 DNA reads TGTGCCAGCAGTTACGGGACAGGGGCGGCTTTCTTT.